This T cell receptor (beta chain) originates from a study of blood T cells in healthy people across ages. For this clonotype: Its matching antigen is unknown.

The use of a sample-barcoded 5' primer and a J-beta primer mix characterized a second PCR of about 6 to 11 cycles. Each CDR3 protein is one row after TCRdb ran MiXCR on the 5' RACE reads. The sample holds some 1.6 million distinct CDR3 sequences, 30% to 35% seen once. Study-wide results and caveats: Shifts in expanded clonotypes may have been confounded by donor CMV status, which was unknown.

Germline V gene lookup returns CDR1 MGHRA and CDR2 YSYEKL. Trimming took 0 bases from V and 1 from J, leaving 15 bases between them. The CDR3 sequence is 17 residues long. Sequenced sample: blood. This clonotype originated in a woman aged 25 to 39 in good health. The V call is TRBV4-1, the J call TRBJ1-1; weak D call: TRBD1 (6 bases). DNA of the CDR3: TGCGCCAGCAGCCAAGATAGAGGAGGGGGGGCGAACACTGAAGCTTTCTTT. It translates to CASSQDRGGGANTEAFF.